This T cell receptor (beta chain) originates from a study of T-cell memory formation after mild COVID-19. The study, taken as a whole, reports: Among contracting clones, CD4+ were mainly CM/EM and CD8+ enriched in EMRA.

For this clonotype: Its antigen is not identified.

UMIs and sample barcodes were carried by the TCR alpha and TCR beta cDNA libraries that 5'RACE produced using constant-segment primers. TCRdb independently ran MiXCR on the 5' RACE reads; one entry per CDR3 protein. The sample has 300,000 to 350,000 distinct CDR3 sequences, 13% to 15% seen once; the top ten hold around 20%. V dropped 3 bases and J dropped 1; count of bases not matched to a gene: 17. This CDR3 contains 19 residues. Germline loops: CDR1 SEHNR, CDR2 FQNEAQ (reference sequence). The gene calls are TRBV7-9 and TRBJ1-1; 7 bases agree with TRBD1. The sequence was collected from a man between 18 and 35 years old who had mild COVID-19 (a few samples of this study predate the infection). Cell type and time point are not known. The sequenced material came from PBMCs or a T cell subset sorted from them (not recorded which). CDR3: CASSLDLGPYRTGNTEAFF. The CDR3 DNA follows: TGTGCCAGCAGCTTGGACCTGGGCCCCTATAGGACAGGGAACACTGAAGCTTTCTTT.